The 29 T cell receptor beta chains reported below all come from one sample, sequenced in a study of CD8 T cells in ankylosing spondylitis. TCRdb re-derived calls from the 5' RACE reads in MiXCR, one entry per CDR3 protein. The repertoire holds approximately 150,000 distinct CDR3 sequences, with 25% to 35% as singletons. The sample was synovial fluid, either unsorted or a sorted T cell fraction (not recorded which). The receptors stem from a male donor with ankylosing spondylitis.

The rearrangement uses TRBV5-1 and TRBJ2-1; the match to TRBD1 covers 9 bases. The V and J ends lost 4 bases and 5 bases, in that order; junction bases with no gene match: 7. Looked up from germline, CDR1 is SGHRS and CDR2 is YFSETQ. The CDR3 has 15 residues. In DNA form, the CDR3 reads TGCGCCAGCAGCGAAGTTCGGACAGGGGACAATGAGCAGTTCTTC. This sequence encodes CASSEVRTGDNEQFF.

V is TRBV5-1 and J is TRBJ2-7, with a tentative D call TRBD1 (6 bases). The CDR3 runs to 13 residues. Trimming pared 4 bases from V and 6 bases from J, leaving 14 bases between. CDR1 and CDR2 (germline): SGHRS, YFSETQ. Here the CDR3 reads CASSHPQGSEQYF. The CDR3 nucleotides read TGCGCCAGCAGCCATCCACAGGGATCCGAGCAGTACTTC.

The CDR3 reads CASSPTVRGTEAFF. The CDR3 DNA follows: TGTGCCAGCAGCCCCACAGTGAGAGGTACTGAAGCTTTCTTT. This chain links TRBV7-9 with TRBJ1-1; the D is unclear. The germline V gene encodes CDR1 SEHNR and CDR2 FQNEAQ (reference sequence). V was shortened by 5 bases and J by 5 bases, with 15 bases between the two germline ends. The CDR3 covers 14 residues.

This chain's CDR3 is CSARSQVSNQPQHF. In DNA form, the CDR3 reads TGCAGTGCCAGATCGCAAGTTAGCAATCAGCCCCAGCATTTT. The V gene is TRBV20-1, the J gene TRBJ1-5; D gene ambiguous. V gave up 6 bases and J gave up 0 bases, with 12 bases separating them. The germline V gene encodes CDR1 DFQATT and CDR2 SNEGSKA (reference sequence). The CDR3 is 14 residues long.

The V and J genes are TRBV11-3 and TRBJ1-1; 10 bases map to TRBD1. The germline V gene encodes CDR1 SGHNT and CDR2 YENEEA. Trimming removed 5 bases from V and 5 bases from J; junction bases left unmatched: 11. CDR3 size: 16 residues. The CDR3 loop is CASSQGQGGVYTEAFF. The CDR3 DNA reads TGTGCCAGCAGCCAAGGACAGGGGGGGGTGTATACTGAAGCTTTCTTT.

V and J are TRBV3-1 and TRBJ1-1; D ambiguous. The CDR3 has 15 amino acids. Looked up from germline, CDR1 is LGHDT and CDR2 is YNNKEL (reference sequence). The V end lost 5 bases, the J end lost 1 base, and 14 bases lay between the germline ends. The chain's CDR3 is CASSNRYFGNTEAFF. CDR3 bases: TGTGCCAGCAGCAACCGGTATTTCGGGAACACTGAAGCTTTCTTT.

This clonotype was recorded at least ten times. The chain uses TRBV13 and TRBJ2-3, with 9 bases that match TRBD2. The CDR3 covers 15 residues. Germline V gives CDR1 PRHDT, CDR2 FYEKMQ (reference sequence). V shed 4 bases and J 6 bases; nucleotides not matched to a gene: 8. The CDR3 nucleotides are TGTGCCAGCAGCTCGACTAGCGGTGGTAGGGATACGCAGTATTTT. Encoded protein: CASSSTSGGRDTQYF.

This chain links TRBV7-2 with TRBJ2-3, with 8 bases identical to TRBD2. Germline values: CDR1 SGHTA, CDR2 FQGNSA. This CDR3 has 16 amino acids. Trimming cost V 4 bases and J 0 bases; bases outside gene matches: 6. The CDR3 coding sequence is TGTGCCAGCAGCTCCGCTAGCGGGTATAGCACAGATACGCAGTATTTT. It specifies CASSSASGYSTDTQYF.

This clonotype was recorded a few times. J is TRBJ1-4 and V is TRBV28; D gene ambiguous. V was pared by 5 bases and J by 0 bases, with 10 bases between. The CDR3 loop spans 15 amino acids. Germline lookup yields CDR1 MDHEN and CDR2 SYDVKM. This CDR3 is CASSTLGATNEKLFF. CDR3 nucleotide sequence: TGTGCCAGCAGTACCCTCGGAGCAACTAATGAAAAACTGTTTTTT.

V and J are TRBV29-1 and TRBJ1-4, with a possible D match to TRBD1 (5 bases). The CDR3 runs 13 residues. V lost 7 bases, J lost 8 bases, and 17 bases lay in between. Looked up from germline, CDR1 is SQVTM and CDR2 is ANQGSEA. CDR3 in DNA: TGCAGCGCTTCGACACTAGCAGGGGAAAAACTGTTTTTT. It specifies CSASTLAGEKLFF.

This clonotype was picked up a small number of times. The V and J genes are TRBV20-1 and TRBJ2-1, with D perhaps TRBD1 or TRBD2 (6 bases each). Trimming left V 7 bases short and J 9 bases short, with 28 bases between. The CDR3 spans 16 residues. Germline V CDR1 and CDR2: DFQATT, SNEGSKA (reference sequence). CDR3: CSGTSGGGLGGSEQFF. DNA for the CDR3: TGCAGTGGGACGTCTGGGGGAGGCCTAGGGGGTAGTGAGCAGTTCTTC.

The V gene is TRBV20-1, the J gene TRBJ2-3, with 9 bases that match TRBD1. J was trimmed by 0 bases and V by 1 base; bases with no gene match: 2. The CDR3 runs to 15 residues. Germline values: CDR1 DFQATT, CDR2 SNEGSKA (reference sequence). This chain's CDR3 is CSARGGTGSTDTQYF. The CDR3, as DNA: TGCAGTGCTAGAGGTGGGACAGGGAGCACAGATACGCAGTATTTT.

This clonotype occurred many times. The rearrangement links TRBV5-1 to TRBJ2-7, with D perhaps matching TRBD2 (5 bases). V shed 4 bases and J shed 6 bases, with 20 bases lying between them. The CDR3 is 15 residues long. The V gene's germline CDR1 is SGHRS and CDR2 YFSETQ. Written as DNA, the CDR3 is TGCGCCAGCAGCCCTGCCTTACGGGGTTCTTGCGAGCAGTACTTC. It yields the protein CASSPALRGSCEQYF.

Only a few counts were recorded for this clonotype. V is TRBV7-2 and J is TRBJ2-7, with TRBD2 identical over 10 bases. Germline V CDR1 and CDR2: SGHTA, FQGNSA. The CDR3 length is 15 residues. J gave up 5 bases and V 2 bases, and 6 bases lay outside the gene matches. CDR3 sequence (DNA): TGTGCCAGCAGCTTAAATCCTAGCGGGAGCCACGAGCAGTACTTC. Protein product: CASSLNPSGSHEQYF.

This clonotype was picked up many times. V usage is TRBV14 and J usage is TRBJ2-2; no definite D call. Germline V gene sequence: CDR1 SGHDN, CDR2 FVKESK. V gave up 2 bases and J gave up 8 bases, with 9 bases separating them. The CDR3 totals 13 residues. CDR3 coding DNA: TGTGCCAGCAGCCAACCAGTCTGGGGGGAGCTGTTTTTT. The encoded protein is CASSQPVWGELFF.

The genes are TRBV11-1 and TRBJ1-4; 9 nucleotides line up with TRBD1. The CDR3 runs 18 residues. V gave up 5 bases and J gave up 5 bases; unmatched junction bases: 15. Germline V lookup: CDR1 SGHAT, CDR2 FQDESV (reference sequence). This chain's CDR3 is CASSKHAGTGSRNEKLFF. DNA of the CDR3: TGTGCCAGCAGCAAACACGCCGGGACAGGGAGTAGGAATGAAAAACTGTTTTTT.

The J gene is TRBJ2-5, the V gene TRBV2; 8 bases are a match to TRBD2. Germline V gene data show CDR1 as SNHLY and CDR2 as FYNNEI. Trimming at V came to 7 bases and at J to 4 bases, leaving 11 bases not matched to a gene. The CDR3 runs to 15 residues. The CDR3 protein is CASTTPRGGGETQYF. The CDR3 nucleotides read TGTGCCAGCACCACCCCTCGGGGGGGGGGAGAGACCCAGTACTTC.

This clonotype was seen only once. The CDR3 loop reads CASSPGQEIFTQYF. In nucleotides, the CDR3 is TGTGCCAGCAGCCCAGGACAGGAGATCTTTACGCAGTATTTT. The V call is TRBV4-2, the J call TRBJ2-3, with 7 bases aligning to TRBD1. The germline CDR1 and CDR2 sequences are LGHNA and YNFKEQ. Trimming cost V 4 bases and J 8 bases; bases outside gene matches: 9. The CDR3 has 14 residues.

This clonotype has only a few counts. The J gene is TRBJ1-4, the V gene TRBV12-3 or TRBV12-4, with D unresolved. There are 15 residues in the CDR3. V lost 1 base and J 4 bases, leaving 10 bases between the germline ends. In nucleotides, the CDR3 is TGTGCCAGCAGTTTAGGTCCGCGGGGTAATGAAAAACTGTTTTTT. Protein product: CASSLGPRGNEKLFF.

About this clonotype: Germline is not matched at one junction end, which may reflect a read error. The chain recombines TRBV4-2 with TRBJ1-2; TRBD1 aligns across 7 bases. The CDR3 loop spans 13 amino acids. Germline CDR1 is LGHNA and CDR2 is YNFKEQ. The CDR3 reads CASSQGGQAGYIF. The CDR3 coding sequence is TGTGCCAGCAGCCAAGGAGGACAGGCTGGCTACATCTTC.

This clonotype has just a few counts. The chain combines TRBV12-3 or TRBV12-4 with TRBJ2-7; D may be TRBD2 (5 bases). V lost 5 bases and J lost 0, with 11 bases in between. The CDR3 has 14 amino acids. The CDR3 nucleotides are TGTGCCAGCAGTAGAGCGGTGAGCTCCTACGAGCAGTACTTC. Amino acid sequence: CASSRAVSSYEQYF.

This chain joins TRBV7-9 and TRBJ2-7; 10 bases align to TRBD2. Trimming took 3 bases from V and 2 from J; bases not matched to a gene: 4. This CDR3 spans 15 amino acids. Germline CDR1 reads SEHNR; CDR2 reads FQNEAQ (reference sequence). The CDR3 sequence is CASSFYSGGPYEQYF. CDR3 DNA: TGTGCCAGCAGCTTTTATAGCGGGGGGCCCTACGAGCAGTACTTC.

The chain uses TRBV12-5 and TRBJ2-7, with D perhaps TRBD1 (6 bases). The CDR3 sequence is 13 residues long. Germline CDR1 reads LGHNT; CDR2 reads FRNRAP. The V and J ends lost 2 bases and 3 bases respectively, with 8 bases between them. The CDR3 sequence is CASGLRGNYEQYF. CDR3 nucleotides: TGTGCTAGTGGTTTGAGGGGGAACTACGAGCAGTACTTC.

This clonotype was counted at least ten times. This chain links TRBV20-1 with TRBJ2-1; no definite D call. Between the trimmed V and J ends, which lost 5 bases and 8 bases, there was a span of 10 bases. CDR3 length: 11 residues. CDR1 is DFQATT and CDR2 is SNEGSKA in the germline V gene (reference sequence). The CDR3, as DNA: TGCAGTGCTGGAGTAGTCGATGAGCAGTTCTTC. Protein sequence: CSAGVVDEQFF.

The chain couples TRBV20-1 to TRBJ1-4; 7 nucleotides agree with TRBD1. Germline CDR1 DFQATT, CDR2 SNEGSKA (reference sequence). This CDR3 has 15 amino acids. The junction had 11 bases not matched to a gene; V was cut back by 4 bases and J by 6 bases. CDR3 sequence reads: CSATLLQGFDEKLFF. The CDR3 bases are TGCAGTGCTACACTCCTACAGGGGTTCGATGAAAAACTGTTTTTT.

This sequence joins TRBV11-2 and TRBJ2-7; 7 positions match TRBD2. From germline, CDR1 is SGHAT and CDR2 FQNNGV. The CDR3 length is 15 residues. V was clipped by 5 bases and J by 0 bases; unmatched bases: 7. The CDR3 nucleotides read TGTGCCAGCAGCGGGGGGGGACTCAGCTCCTACGAGCAGTACTTC. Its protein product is CASSGGGLSSYEQYF.

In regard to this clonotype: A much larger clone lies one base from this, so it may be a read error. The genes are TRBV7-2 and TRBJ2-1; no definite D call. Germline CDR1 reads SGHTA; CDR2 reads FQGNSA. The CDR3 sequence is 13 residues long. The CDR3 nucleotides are TGTGCCAGCAGCTCACAGACCTACAATGGGCAGTTCTTC. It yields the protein CASSSQTYNGQFF.

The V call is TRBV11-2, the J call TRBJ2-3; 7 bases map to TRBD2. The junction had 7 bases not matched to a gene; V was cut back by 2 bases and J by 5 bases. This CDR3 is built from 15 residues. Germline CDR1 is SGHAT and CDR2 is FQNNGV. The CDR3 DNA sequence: TGTGCCAGCAGCTTAAGTTTGGGGGGGAGAGATACGCAGTATTTT. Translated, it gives CASSLSLGGRDTQYF.

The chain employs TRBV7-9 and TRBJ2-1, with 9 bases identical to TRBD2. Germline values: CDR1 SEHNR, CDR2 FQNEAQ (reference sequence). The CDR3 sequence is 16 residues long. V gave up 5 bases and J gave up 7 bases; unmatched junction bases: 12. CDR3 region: CASSPRGLAQPNEQFF. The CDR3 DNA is TGTGCCAGCAGCCCCCGGGGACTAGCCCAACCTAATGAGCAGTTCTTC.